The 7 T cell receptor beta chains given below trace back to one sample, sequenced in a study of blood T cells in healthy people across ages. Next came a second PCR, run for roughly 6 to 11 cycles, which used a sample-barcoded 5' primer along with a J-beta primer mix. TCRdb re-analysed the 5' RACE reads in MiXCR, keeping a single row per CDR3 protein. The data show around 1,900,000 distinct CDR3 sequences, roughly two fifths seen once. The sequencing sample was made of blood. These receptor sequences come from a human donor in good health.

This clonotype was seen only once. This chain links TRBV11-3 with TRBJ2-1; weak D call: TRBD1 (6 bases). The V end was cut by 4 bases, the J end by 8 bases, with 18 bases between. The CDR3 is 15 amino acids. Germline values: CDR1 SGHNT, CDR2 YENEEA. The CDR3 nucleotides read TGTGCCAGCAGCTCGTGGGCAGGGGTCAGGGATGAGCAGTTCTTC. Protein: CASSSWAGVRDEQFF.

This clonotype was counted only a few times. This chain connects TRBV5-6 to TRBJ1-1; D not resolved. V shed 5 bases and J shed 8 bases, with 16 bases lying between them. Germline CDR1 SGHDT, CDR2 YYEEEE. This CDR3 contains 13 residues. CDR3 sequence: CASSLIGSGEAFF. The CDR3 DNA reads TGTGCCAGCAGTTTGATAGGTAGTGGAGAAGCTTTCTTT.

The CDR3: CSVVNWGDTEAFF. The CDR3 DNA sequence: TGCAGTGTCGTAAACTGGGGGGACACTGAAGCTTTCTTT. The V call is TRBV20-1, the J call TRBJ1-1, with a weak D call TRBD1 (5 bases). The CDR3 has 13 amino acids. Germline-derived CDR1 and CDR2 are DFQATT and SNEGSKA (reference sequence). Deletions cut 7 bases from V and 3 bases from J, with 15 bases between.

This clonotype appeared a few times. V usage is TRBV29-1 and J usage is TRBJ2-7; D possibly corresponds to TRBD2 (5 bases). From germline, CDR1 is SQVTM and CDR2 ANQGSEA. The CDR3 sequence is 14 residues long. V was clipped by 4 bases and J by 0 bases, with 13 bases between them. In DNA, the CDR3 is TGCAGCGTTGTTGGTGGGAGTAGCTCCTACGAGCAGTACTTC. This sequence encodes CSVVGGSSSYEQYF.

The rearrangement joins TRBV27 to TRBJ2-7; a possible D gene is TRBD1 (6 bases). Germline lookup yields CDR1 MNHEY and CDR2 SMNVEV (reference sequence). The CDR3 length is 16 residues. Trimming shortened V by 5 bases and J by 0 bases, and 17 bases separated the two germline ends. The DNA for the CDR3 is TGTGCCAGCAGTAGGCCCCCGGGACATAGCTCCTACGAGCAGTACTTC. Translating gives CASSRPPGHSSYEQYF.

This rearrangement joins TRBV7-8 to TRBJ2-7; D may be TRBD1 (5 bases). The CDR3 has 15 amino acids. Germline-derived CDR1 and CDR2 are SGHVS and FQNEAQ. The V gene lost 5 bases and the J gene lost 3 bases, with 17 bases spanning the gap. The DNA of the CDR3 is TGTGCCAGCAGCAGCAGAACAGGTCCTTACTACGAGCAGTACTTC. Translating gives CASSSRTGPYYEQYF.

This rearrangement joins TRBV11-2 to TRBJ2-7; 9 bases are shared with TRBD2. This CDR3 is 17 amino acids long. V trimming: 1 base; J trimming: 5 bases; junction bases outside the gene matches: 12. CDR1 and CDR2 from the germline V gene are SGHAT and FQNNGV. Written as DNA, the CDR3 is TGTGCCAGCAGCTTAGTACCCCAGCGGGGGGTTGAGGACGAGCAGTACTTC. It specifies CASSLVPQRGVEDEQYF.